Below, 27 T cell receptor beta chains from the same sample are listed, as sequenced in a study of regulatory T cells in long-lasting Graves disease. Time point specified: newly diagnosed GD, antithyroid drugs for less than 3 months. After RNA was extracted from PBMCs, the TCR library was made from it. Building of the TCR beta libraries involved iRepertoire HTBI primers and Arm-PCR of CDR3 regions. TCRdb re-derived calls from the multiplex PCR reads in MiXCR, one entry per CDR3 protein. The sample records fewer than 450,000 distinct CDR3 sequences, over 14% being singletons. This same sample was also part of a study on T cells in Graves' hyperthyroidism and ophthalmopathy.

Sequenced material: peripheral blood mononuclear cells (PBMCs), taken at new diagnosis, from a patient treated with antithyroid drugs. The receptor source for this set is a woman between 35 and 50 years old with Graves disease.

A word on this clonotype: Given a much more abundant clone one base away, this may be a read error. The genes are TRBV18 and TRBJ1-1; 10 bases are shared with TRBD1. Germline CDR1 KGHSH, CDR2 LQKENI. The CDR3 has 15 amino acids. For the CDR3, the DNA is TGTGCCAGCTCACTATACCGGGACAGGGGCACTGAAGCTTCCTTT. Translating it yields CASSLYRDRGTEASF.

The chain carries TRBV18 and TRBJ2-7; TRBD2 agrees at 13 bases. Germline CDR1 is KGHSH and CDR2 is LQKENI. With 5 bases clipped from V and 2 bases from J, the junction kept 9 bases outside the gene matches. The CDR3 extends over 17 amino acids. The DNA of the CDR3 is TGTGCCAGCTCAGGCGGGACTAGCGGGATCCCGACCTACGAGCAGTACTTC. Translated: CASSGGTSGIPTYEQYF.

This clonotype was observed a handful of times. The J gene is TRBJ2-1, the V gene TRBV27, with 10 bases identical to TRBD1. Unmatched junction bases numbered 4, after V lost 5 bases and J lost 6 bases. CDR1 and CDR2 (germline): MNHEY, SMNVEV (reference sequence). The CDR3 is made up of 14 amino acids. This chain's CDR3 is CASSRQGASNEQFF. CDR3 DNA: TGTGCCAGCAGTAGACAGGGGGCCTCCAATGAGCAGTTCTTC.

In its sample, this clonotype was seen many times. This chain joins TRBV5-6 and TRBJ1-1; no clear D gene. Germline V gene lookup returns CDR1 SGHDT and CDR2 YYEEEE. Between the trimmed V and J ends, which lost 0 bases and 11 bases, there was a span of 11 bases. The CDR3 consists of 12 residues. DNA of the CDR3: TGTGCCAGCAGCTTGGGGGGAGTGGGTGCTTTCTTT. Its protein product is CASSLGGVGAFF.

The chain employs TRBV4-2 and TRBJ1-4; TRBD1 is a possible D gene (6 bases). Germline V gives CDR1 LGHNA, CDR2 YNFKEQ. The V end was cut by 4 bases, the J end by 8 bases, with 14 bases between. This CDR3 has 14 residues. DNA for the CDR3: TGTGCCAGCAGCCTGGGGGGACAAAACGAAAAACTGTTTTTT. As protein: CASSLGGQNEKLFF.

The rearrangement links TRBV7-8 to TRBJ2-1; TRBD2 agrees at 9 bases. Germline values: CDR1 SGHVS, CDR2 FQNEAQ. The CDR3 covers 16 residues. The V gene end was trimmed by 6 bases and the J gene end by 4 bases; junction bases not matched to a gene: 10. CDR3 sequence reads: CASSPGTSLWYNEQFF. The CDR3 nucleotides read TGTGCCAGCAGTCCTGGGACTAGCCTTTGGTACAATGAGCAGTTCTTC.

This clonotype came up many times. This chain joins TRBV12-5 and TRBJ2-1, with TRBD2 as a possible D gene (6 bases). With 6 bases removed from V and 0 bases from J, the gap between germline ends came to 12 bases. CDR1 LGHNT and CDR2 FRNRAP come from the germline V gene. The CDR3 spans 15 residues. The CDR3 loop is CASGWDLSSYNEQFF. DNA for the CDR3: TGTGCTAGTGGCTGGGACTTGAGCTCCTACAATGAGCAGTTCTTC.

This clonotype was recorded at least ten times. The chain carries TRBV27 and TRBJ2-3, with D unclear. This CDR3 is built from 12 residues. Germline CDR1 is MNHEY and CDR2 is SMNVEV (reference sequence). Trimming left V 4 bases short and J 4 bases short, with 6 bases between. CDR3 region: CASSSFPDTQYF. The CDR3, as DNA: TGTGCCAGCAGTTCCTTCCCAGATACGCAGTATTTT.

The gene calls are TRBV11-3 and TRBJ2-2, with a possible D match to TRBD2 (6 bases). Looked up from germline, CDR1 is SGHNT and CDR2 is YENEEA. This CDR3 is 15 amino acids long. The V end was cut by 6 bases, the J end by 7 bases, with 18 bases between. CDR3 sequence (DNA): TGTGCCAGCAGTCCCTGGGGGGATAATGACGGGGAGCTGTTTTTT. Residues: CASSPWGDNDGELFF.

CDR3 protein: CAISEPLGQLLSGNTIYF. The CDR3 nucleotides read TGTGCCATCAGTGAGCCGCTAGGACAGCTCCTCTCTGGAAACACCATATATTTT. J is TRBJ1-3 and V is TRBV10-3, with D possibly TRBD1 on 6 matching bases. The germline V gene has CDR1 ENHRY and CDR2 SYGVKD. This CDR3 is built from 18 residues. V was pared by 2 bases and J by 0 bases, with 17 bases between.

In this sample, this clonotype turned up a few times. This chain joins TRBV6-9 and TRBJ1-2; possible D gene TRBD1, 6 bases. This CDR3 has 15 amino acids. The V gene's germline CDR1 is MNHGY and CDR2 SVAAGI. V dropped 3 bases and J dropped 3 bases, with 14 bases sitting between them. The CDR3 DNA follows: TGTGCCAGCAGTTACTCTTCGGGGGGCGACTATGGCTACACCTTC. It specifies CASSYSSGGDYGYTF.

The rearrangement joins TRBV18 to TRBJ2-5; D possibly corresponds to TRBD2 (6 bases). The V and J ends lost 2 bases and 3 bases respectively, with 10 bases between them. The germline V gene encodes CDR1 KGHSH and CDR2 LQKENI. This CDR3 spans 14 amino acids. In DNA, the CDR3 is TGTGCCAGCTCACCAACTAGCACCGAAGAGACCCAGTACTTC. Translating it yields CASSPTSTEETQYF.

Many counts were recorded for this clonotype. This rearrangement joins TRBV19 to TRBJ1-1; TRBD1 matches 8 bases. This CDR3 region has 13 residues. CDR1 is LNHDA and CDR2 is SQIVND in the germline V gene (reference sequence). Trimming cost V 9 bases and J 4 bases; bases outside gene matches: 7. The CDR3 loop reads CASATGGITEAFF. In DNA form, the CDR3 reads TGTGCCAGCGCCACAGGGGGAATCACTGAAGCTTTCTTT.

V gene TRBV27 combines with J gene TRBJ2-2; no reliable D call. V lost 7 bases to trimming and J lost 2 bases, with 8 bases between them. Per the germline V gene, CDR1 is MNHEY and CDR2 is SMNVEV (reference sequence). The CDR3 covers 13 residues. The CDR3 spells CASTVLNTGELFF. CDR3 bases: TGTGCCAGCACTGTCCTTAACACCGGGGAGCTGTTTTTT.

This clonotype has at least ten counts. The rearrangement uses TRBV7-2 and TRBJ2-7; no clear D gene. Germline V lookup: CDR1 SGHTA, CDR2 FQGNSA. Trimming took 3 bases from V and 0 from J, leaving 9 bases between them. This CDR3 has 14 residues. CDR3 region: CASSLGPYSYEQYF. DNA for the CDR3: TGTGCCAGCAGCTTGGGTCCCTACTCCTACGAGCAGTACTTC.

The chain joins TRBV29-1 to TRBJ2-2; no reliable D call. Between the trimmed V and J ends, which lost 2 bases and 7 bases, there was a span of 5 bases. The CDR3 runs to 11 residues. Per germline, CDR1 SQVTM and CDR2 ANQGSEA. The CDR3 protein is CSVELVGELFF. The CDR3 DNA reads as TGCAGCGTTGAACTGGTCGGGGAGCTGTTTTTT.

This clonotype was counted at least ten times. In DNA, the CDR3 is TGTGCCTGGAGTGTAAACTCACATTACCCTGACGAGCAGTACTTC. Amino acids: CAWSVNSHYPDEQYF. This rearrangement joins TRBV30 to TRBJ2-7; no clear D. Germline V CDR1 and CDR2: GTSNPN, SVGIG (reference sequence). V was pared by 0 bases and J by 5 bases, with 17 bases between. This CDR3 contains 15 residues.

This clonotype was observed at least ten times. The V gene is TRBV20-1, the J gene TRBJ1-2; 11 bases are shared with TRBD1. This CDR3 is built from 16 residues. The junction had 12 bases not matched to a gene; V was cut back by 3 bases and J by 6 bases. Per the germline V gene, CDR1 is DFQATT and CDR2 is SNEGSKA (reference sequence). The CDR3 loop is CSASSGTGGRDHGYTF. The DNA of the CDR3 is TGCAGTGCTAGTTCTGGGACAGGGGGTCGGGATCATGGCTACACCTTC.

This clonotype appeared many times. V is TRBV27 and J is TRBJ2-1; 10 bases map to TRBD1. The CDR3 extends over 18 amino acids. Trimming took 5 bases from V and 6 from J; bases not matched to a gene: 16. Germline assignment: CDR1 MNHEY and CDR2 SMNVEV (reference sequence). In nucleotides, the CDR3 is TGTGCCAGCAGTCCGGGACAGGGGTGGGGAATCCTCCCCAATGAGCAGTTCTTC. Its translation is CASSPGQGWGILPNEQFF.

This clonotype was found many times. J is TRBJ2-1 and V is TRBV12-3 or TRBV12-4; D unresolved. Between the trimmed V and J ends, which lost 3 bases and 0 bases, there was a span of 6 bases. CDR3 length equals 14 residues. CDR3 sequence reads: CASSLSLSYNEQFF. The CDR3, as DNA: TGTGCCAGCAGTTTGTCACTCTCCTACAATGAGCAGTTCTTC.

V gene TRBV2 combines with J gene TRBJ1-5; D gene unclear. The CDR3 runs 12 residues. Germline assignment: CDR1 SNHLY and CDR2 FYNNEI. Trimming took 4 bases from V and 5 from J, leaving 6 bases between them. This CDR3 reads CASSVMDQPQHF. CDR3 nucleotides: TGTGCCAGCAGTGTCATGGATCAGCCCCAGCATTTT.

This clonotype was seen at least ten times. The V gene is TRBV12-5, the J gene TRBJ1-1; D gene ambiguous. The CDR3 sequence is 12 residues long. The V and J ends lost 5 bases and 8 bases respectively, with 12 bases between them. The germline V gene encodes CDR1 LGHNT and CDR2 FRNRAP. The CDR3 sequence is CASGSIGSEAFF. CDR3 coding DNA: TGTGCTAGTGGTAGTATTGGTTCAGAAGCTTTCTTT.

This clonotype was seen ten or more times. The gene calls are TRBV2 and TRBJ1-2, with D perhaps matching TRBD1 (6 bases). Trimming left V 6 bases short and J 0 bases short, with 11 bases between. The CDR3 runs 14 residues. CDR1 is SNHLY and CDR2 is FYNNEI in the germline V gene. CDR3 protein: CASSPRTANYGYTF. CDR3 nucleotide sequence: TGTGCCAGCAGCCCAAGGACAGCTAACTATGGCTACACCTTC.

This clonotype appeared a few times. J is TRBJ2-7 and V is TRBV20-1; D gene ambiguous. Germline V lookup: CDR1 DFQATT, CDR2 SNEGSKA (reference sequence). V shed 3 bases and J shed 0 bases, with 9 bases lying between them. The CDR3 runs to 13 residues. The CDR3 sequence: CSARLALSYEQYF. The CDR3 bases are TGCAGTGCTAGGTTGGCGCTCTCCTACGAGCAGTACTTC.

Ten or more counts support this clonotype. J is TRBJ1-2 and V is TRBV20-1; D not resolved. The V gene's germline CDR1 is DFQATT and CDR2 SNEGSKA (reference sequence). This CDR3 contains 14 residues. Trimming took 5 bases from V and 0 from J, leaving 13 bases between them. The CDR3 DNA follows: TGCAGTGCTCTTACGTCAGGTCCTAACTATGGCTACACCTTC. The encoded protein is CSALTSGPNYGYTF.

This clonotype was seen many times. The CDR3 DNA is TGTGCCAGCAGTTCCCAGGGGTCCCGCAACTATGGCTACACCTTC. Its translation: CASSSQGSRNYGYTF. This sequence joins TRBV27 and TRBJ1-2; D possibly corresponds to TRBD1 (6 bases). The CDR3 totals 15 residues. CDR1 and CDR2 (germline): MNHEY, SMNVEV (reference sequence). Trimming left V 4 bases short and J 2 bases short, with 14 bases between.

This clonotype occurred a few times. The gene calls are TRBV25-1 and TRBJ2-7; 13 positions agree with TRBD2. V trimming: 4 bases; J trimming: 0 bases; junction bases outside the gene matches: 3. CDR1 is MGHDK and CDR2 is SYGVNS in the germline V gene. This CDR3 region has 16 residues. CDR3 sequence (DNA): TGTGCCAGCAGTGGGGGACTAGCGGGACCCTCCTACGAGCAGTACTTC. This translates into CASSGGLAGPSYEQYF.